This TCR beta chain was recorded in a study of OX40 agonist ivuxolimab in advanced cancers. Study overall: An agonistic human IgG2 monoclonal antibody against OX40 (CD134) was given. Of mixed ages from about 23 to 90 and averaging 60 years, the group was 65% to 85% male. Antecedent anti-PD-1, anti-PD-L1 or anti-CTLA-4 therapy was permissible, with about 39% having received some. Study-wide results and caveats: Among T cells, CD8+ cells averaged more expanded clones than CD4+ cells.

Sequenced by immunoSEQ multiplex PCR; TCRdb stores in-frame clones only, minus some. The sample lists some 71,000 clones; 84% were seen once. With respect to this clone: Its target is unknown.

V was shortened by 2 bases and J by 6 bases, with 12 bases between the two germline ends. The CDR3 runs 14 residues. CDR1 is MGHRA, CDR2 YSYEKL, per germline. The sample here was CD4+ or CD8+ T cells sorted from blood, taken in a trial of the OX40 agonist ivuxolimab. The gene calls are TRBV4-1 and TRBJ2-3, with D maybe TRBD2 (5 bases). The receptor was derived from an adult with an advanced solid tumor such as melanoma, head and neck, liver or kidney cancer. The CDR3 region has the DNA TGCGCCAGCAGCCAACACCTAGCCTTTGATACGCAGTATTTT. Amino acid sequence: CASSQHLAFDTQYF.